This T cell receptor beta chain was captured by sequencing in a study of blood T cell repertoires in COVID-19. Study in general: Samples representing acute and convalescent COVID-19 were sourced from the United States, Italy and Spain. PBMCs, B-cell-depleted T cells, or T cells were the source of the cDNA or gDNA that made up the material.

Authors' processing steps: Cell counts per sample came from amplifying reference gene primers. Method: immunoSEQ multiplex PCR; TCRdb's copy keeps in-frame clones and lacks some. The V and J calls and clone size come from that table; D and trimming were worked out from the DNA. The sample lists some 290,000 clones; nearly 90% were seen once. The source material was peripheral blood. The TCR originated in a woman between 40 and 50 years old with COVID-19, enrolled during active disease.

CDR3 sequence: CASSPPRGQGMYGYTF. The CDR3 region has the DNA TGTGCCAGCTCACCACCGAGGGGACAGGGGATGTATGGCTACACCTTC. The rearrangement uses TRBV18 and TRBJ1-2, with 10 positions matching TRBD1. Germline V lookup: CDR1 KGHSH, CDR2 LQKENI. The CDR3 totals 16 residues. Unmatched junction bases numbered 6, after V lost 0 bases and J lost 5 bases. The variable domain in full, with the rest retrieved from reference TRBV18 and TRBJ1-2, is NAGVMQNPRHLVRRRGQEARLRCSPMKGHSHVYWYRQLPEEGLKFMVYLQKENIIDESGMPKERFSAEFPKEGPSILRIQQVVRGDSAAYFCASSPPRGQGMYGYTFGSGTRLTVV.